This T cell receptor (beta chain) is from a study of cytomegalovirus exposure and HLA in healthy donors. In germline, CDR1 is SEHNR, CDR2 FQNEAQ (reference sequence). This CDR3 contains 13 residues. J lost 6 bases, V lost 8 bases, and 3 bases had no gene match. Primers for the PCR totalled 60 Vbeta and 13 Jbeta. Sequencing used immunoSEQ multiplex PCR; TCRdb keeps in-frame clones, though not all of them. This table holds 150,000 or so clones, 70% to 80% found once. This sequence joins TRBV7-9 and TRBJ2-3, with 12 bases lining up with TRBD1. This receptor was obtained from a man aged 25-45 years in good health and CMV-seronegative. The sample was PBMCs. CDR3 nucleotides: TGTGCCAGCGGGACAGGGGGCTGGGATACGCAGTATTTT. Amino acid sequence: CASGTGGWDTQYF.